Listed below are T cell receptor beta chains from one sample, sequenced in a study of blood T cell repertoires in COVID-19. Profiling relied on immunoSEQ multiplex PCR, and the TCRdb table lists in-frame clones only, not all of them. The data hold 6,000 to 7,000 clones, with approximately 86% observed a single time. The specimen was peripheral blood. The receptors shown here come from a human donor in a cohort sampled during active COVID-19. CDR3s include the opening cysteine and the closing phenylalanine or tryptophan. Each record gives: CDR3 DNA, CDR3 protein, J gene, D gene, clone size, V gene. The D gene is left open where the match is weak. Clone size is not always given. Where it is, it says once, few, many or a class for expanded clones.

TGCGCCAGCGGGGAGACAGGGGGCTTAGGCAAAAACATTCAGTACTTC,CASGETGGLGKNIQYF,TRBJ2-4,TRBD1,NA,TRBV5-1
TGTGCCAGCAGCCCCGGGACAGGGGAGTACGAGCAGTACTTC,CASSPGTGEYEQYF,TRBJ2-7,TRBD1,NA,TRBV9
TGTGCCAGCAGCCAAGGGGCCGGTGGCTACACCTTC,CASSQGAGGYTF,TRBJ1-2,NA,NA,TRBV3-1/TRBV3-2
TGTGCCAGCAGCTCACACGGGACTAGCGGTTACAATGAGCAGTTCTTC,CASSSHGTSGYNEQFF,TRBJ2-1,TRBD2,NA,TRBV11-2
TGTGCCAGTAGGATTACTCAGGGGGCCGGGGAGCTGTTTTTT,CASRITQGAGELFF,TRBJ2-2,TRBD1,once,TRBV19
TGTGCCAGCAGTGAATATGGACAGGGCAATTCACCCCTCCACTTT,CASSEYGQGNSPLHF,TRBJ1-6,TRBD1,NA,TRBV25-1
TGTGCCTGGAGTCTAGGAAATAATTCACCCCTCCACTTT,CAWSLGNNSPLHF,TRBJ1-6,NA,medium-sized,TRBV30
TGTGCCAGTAGTATAGATGTCGTCGGGGCCAACGTCCTGACTTTC,CASSIDVVGANVLTF,TRBJ2-6,NA,NA,TRBV19
TGCGCCAGCAGCCAACCCAAGCGGGAGAGAGATACGCAGTATTTT,CASSQPKRERDTQYF,TRBJ2-3,TRBD2,NA,TRBV4-1
TGTGCCAGCACCTATTCAAACTCTCTCGAGGAGGCGGCTTTCTTT,CASTYSNSLEEAAFF,TRBJ1-1,NA,NA,TRBV2
TGTGCCAGTCAGGGGGCGCGTATTGAAAAACTGTTTTTT,CASQGARIEKLFF,TRBJ1-4,TRBD1,NA,TRBV19